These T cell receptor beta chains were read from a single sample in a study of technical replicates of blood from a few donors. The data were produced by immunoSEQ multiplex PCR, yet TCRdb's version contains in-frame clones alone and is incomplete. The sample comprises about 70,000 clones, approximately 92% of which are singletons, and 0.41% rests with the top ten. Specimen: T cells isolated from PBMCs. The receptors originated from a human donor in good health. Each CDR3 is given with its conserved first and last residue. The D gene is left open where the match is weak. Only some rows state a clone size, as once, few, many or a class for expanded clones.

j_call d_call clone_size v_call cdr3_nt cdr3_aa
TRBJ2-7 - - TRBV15 TGTGCCACCAGCGTAGACGAGGACGAGCAGTACTTC CATSVDEDEQYF
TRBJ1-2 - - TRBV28 TGTGCCAGCAGTCGACAGAGATATGGCTACACCTTC CASSRQRYGYTF
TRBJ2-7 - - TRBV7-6 TGTGCCAGCAGCTTAGGGCAGGGGATGGTCTACGAGCAGTACTTC CASSLGQGMVYEQYF
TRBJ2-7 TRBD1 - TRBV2 TGTGCCACCAAGGACAGGGGGTACGACGAGCAGTACTTC CATKDRGYDEQYF
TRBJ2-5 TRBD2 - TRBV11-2 TGTGCCAGCAGCTTAGGCGGACTAGCGGGGACACAAGAGACCCAGTACTTC CASSLGGLAGTQETQYF
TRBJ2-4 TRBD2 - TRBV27 TGTGCCAGCAGTTGGGGGGGGAGCAAAAACATTCAGTACTTC CASSWGGSKNIQYF
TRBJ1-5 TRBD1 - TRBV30 TGTGCCTGGAGCCCCGGGACAGGGGCGTATCAGCCCCAGCATTTT CAWSPGTGAYQPQHF
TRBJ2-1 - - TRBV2 TGTGCCAGCAGCGAGCGACTAGTCAATGAGCAGTTCTTC CASSERLVNEQFF
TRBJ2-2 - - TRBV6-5 TGTGCCAGCAGCCGGAGACCGGGGGAGCTGTTTTTT CASSRRPGELFF
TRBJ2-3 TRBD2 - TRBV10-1 TGCGCCAGCAGTGAGTTAAGGACTAGCGGAATCACAGATACGCAGTATTTT CASSELRTSGITDTQYF
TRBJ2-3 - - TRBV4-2 TGTGCCAGCAGCCAATCTTTCGCGGGCCCCACAGATACGCAGTATTTT CASSQSFAGPTDTQYF
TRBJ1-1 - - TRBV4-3 TGCGCCAGCAGCCAAGGGCAGGGGCGCACTGAAGCTTTCTTT CASSQGQGRTEAFF
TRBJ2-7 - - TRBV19 TGTGCCAGTAGTGATACAGGGAGTATTATCTACGAGCAGTACTTC CASSDTGSIIYEQYF
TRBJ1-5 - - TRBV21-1 TGTGCCAGCAGCCTAAAGAGTGGGAGGGCTCAGCCCCAGCATTTT CASSLKSGRAQPQHF
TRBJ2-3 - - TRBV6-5 TGTGCCAGCTCGAGCACAGATACGCAGTATTTT CASSSTDTQYF
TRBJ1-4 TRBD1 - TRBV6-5 TGTGCCAGCAGTTACTCCCAGGGGGCTGGTGAAAAACTGTTTTTT CASSYSQGAGEKLFF
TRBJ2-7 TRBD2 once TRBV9 TGTGCCAGCAGCGACGGGACTAGCGACTCCTACGAGCAGTACTTC CASSDGTSDSYEQYF
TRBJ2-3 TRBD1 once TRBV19 TGTGCTAAGACAGGGTCCACAGATACGCAGTATTTT CAKTGSTDTQYF
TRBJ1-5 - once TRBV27 TGTGCCAGCAGTTTCAGAGGGTTCAATCAGCCCCAGCATTTT CASSFRGFNQPQHF
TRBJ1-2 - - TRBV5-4 TGTGGCTGGTCCAGGCAGCTTAACTATGGCTACACCTTC CGWSRQLNYGYTF
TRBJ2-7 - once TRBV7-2 TGTGCCAGCAGCATGACTAGCTACGAGCAGTACTTC CASSMTSYEQYF
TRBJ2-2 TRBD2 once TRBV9 TGTGCCAGCAGCGTAGGGGGGGGGACGAACACCGGGGAGCTGTTTTTT CASSVGGGTNTGELFF
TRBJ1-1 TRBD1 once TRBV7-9 TGTGCCAGCAGCTTAGGGCACAGGGGGCAGGTAATGGATGCTGAAGCTTTCTTT CASSLGHRGQVMDAEAFF
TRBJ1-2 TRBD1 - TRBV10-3 TGTGCCATCAGCTCTACAGGGGAGGACTATGGCTACACCTTC CAISSTGEDYGYTF
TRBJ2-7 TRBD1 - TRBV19 TGTGCCAGTAGTAGACAGGGTAAGCACTACGAGCAGTACTTC CASSRQGKHYEQYF
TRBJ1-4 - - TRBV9 TGTGCCAGCAGCCCCGGGGGGAGGGATGAAAAACTGTTTTTT CASSPGGRDEKLFF
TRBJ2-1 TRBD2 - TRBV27 TGTGCCAGCAGTTTATTACTAGCGGAGGACTACAATGAGCAGTTCTTC CASSLLLAEDYNEQFF
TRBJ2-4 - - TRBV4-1 TGCGCCAGCAGCCAAGAAGTCCCCGGTGACATTCAGTACTTC CASSQEVPGDIQYF
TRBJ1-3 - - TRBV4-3 TGCGCCAGCAGCCGCCAGGACAGCTCTGGAAACACCATATATTTT CASSRQDSSGNTIYF
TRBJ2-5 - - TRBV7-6 TGTGCCAGCAGCTTAGCGGGGGGGGCTGGGGCAGAGACCCAGTACTTC CASSLAGGAGAETQYF
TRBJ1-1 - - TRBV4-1 TGCGCCAGCAGCCAAGATCCTGCAGGGGCGACGAACACTGAAGCTTTCTTT CASSQDPAGATNTEAFF
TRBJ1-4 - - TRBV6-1 TGTGCCAGCCTCGACAGCCTATCTGAAAAACTGTTTTTT CASLDSLSEKLFF
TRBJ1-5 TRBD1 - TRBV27 TGTGCCAGCAGTTCCGGGACAGGGAGCAATCAGCCCCAGCATTTT CASSSGTGSNQPQHF
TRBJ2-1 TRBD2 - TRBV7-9 TGTGCCAGCAGCTTGGGACTAGTCGACAATGAGCAGTTCTTC CASSLGLVDNEQFF
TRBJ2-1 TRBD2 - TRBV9 TGTGCCAGCGGGTCTAGCGGGAGAAATGAGCAGTTCTTC CASGSSGRNEQFF
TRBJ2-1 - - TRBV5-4 TGTGCCAGCAGCCGTATAGCGGCTTCCTCCTACAATGAGCAGTTCTTC CASSRIAASSYNEQFF
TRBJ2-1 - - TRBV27 TGTGCCAGCTTCAACTACAATGAGCAGTTCTTC CASFNYNEQFF
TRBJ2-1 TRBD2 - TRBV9 TGTGCCAGCAGCGTAGCTGGTGGGAGGGCCTGGAATGAGCAGTTCTTC CASSVAGGRAWNEQFF
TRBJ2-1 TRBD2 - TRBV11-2 TGTGCCAGCAGCTTAGATCTGACTAGCGATGAGCAGTTCTTC CASSLDLTSDEQFF
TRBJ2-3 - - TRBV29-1 TGCAGCGTTCAGACAGATACGCAGTATTTT CSVQTDTQYF
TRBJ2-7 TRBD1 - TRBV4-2 TGTGCCAGCAGCCAAGGGGTAGGGGGCAGCGAGCAGTACTTC CASSQGVGGSEQYF
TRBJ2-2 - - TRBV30 TGTGCCTGGAGCCAGGGTACCGGGGAGCTGTTTTTT CAWSQGTGELFF
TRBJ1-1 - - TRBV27 TGTGCCAGCAGTTTATGGGGGCTAACTGAAGCTTTCTTT CASSLWGLTEAFF
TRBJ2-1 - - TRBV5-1 TGCGCCAGCAGCTTCGGACCAAACGGGGGAAATGAGCAGTTCTTC CASSFGPNGGNEQFF
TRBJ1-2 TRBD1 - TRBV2 TGTGCCAGCAGTGAAGCGCTTCAATGGACAGGGAGTGGCTACACCTTC CASSEALQWTGSGYTF
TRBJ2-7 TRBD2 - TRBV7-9 TGTGCCAGCAGCTTACTTATGGGGGGGGAGCAGTACTTC CASSLLMGGEQYF
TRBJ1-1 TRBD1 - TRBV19 TGTGCCAGTAGTACTCAGGGGGGGAACACTGAAGCTTTCTTT CASSTQGGNTEAFF
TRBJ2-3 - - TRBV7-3 TGTGCCAGCAGCTTATCCCCCCCTATTAGTGAGACAGATACGCAGTATTTT CASSLSPPISETDTQYF
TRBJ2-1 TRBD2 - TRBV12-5 TGTGCTAGTGGTCCCACGGGGGGGTCTGAGCAGTTCTTC CASGPTGGSEQFF
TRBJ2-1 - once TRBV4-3 TGCGCCAGCAGCCAAGGCTGGGGGCGAAATGAGCAGTTCTTC CASSQGWGRNEQFF
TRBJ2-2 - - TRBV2 TGTGCCAGCAGTGAATTCCGGTTAGCTACCGGGGAGCTGTTTTTT CASSEFRLATGELFF